This T cell receptor beta chain was identified in a study of cytomegalovirus exposure and HLA in healthy donors (dated by TCRdb to between 2016 and 2019). Describing the broader study: In an earlier analysis of approximately 640 of the donors, 276 Gb of sequence data and 120 million or so unique TCR beta sequences from roughly 180 million T cells were reported. Approximately 300 gigabases of sequencing data and about 92 million unique TCR sequences made up an early release that covered several hundred HLA-typed donors. The genetic ancestry cluster associated with self-reported Caucasian donors included around 76% of the 300 to 450 genotyped donors. The aim of the study was to test whether cataloging public T cell receptors could identify signatures of past pathogen exposure. The study profiled the T cell repertoires of approximately 700 subjects by immunosequencing and related them to cytomegalovirus serostatus. Besides the first cohort of under 700 subjects, a separate validation cohort made up of 120 different subjects was used. To predict cytomegalovirus infection status, the study combined high-throughput TCR immunosequencing, statistical association of individual TCRs with disease status, and machine learning. To study patterns of TCR occurrence, a later analysis re-analyzed previously published TCR beta repertoires from around 700 donors and added high-resolution HLA genotyping. The later analysis used no new phenotypic data to find candidate immune exposures, relying instead on TCR beta sequences and their occurrence across donors. In an earlier analysis of several hundred of the donors, high-throughput TCR beta sequencing was used to judge whether each TCR beta V gene segment behaved as functional or pseudogenic. Donor age, sex, ethnicity and CMV serostatus were compiled alongside the repertoire data. A later genetic analysis took genome-wide SNP genotypes for about 65% of the 666 donors and used that subset as a discovery cohort. Every discovery cohort repertoire had been produced on one sequencing platform. Class I and class II HLA loci were covered by the typing at four-digit resolution. The number of typed donors differed by locus: about 629-630 for A, B, C, DRB1 and DQB1; some 500 for DQA1; over 600 for DPA1; and approximately 450 for DPB1. Because of strong linkage in the cohort, roughly 5 DR-DQ haplotypes were treated as single units for association and clustering. Among 398 genotyped donors of the cohort, an average of roughly 230,000 unique TCR beta nucleotide sequences was sequenced per donor, of which roughly 17% were non-productive. What the study reported, not specific to this receptor: In a later analysis, HLA-associated TCR beta chains were found to be more clonally expanded and to have lower generation probabilities than equally common non-associated chains. In a later analysis, TCR association rates were found to vary across HLA loci, with the most associated TCRs seen for DRB1 alleles and the fewest for HLA-C alleles. The earlier analysis of approximately 560 of the donors excluded some 16 rarely observed V segments, including chromosome 9 orphons, because counts were too low. The sequencing pipeline was judged likely to have produced a cluster of highly shared sequence variants as a technical artifact. Presence/absence analyses assumed roughly uniform sequencing depth across donors, an assumption that may not hold. Three of the identified cytomegalovirus-associated TCR beta chains were confirmed in vitro to be specific for cytomegalovirus antigens. At a false discovery rate of 0.05, a later analysis linked approximately 18,000 TCR beta sequences to specific HLA alleles. The classifier was reported to diagnose cytomegalovirus status with high specificity and sensitivity in both the original and validation cohorts. According to a later analysis, most CMV-associated TCR beta chains appeared to be HLA-restricted, and the HLA associations seemed to be driven largely by CMV exposure. The study listed 150 to 200 TCR beta chains as associated with cytomegalovirus. A further reported finding was that TCR beta sequences accurately predicted the HLA-A and HLA-B alleles for most subjects in the first cohort. In an earlier analysis of about 540 of the donors, most TCR beta V segments were observed in productive rearrangements about 87% or about 30% of the time, broadly matching IMGT annotations. When HLA alleles, especially DR and DQ, strongly co-occurred, TCR associations were difficult to assign to individual alleles. Correlated functional status among segregating V segments might be attributable to linkage disequilibrium, but an unknown experimental factor could not be ruled out. Because the 87-base-pair reads could not distinguish some IMGT-functional V segments, including TRBV6-2 and TRBV6-3, those segments were excluded. Most TCR sequences were seen in very few donors, while some public TCRs were found in many individuals. The authors suggested that the approach could potentially be generalized to other disease states and immunological phenotypes. In a later analysis, several top co-occurrence clusters were reported to appear linked to parvovirus B19, influenza, CMV and Epstein-Barr virus. Because some donors lacked HLA typing at each locus, the association tests relied only on the typed subset. A later genetic analysis reported fewer N-insertions in productive TCRs among donors in an Asian-associated ancestry cluster than the roughly 700-donor mean. For the cohort, immune exposure information was limited to CMV serostatus. The cohort was sequenced for TCR beta chains only, and without alpha or paired-chain data the features that could be detected were limited. V-gene and J-gene trimming of TCR beta chains was associated with a missense DCLRE1C variant in a later genetic analysis, and the association was replicated in an independent cohort.

Worth noting for this clone: The clone's antigen remains unknown. Per-base qualities were not stored, and no clone one base away is much larger.

Library generation was performed with the immunoSEQ multiplex PCR assay. For the multiplex PCR, a mixture combining 60 forward primers for TCR Vbeta segments and 13 reverse primers for TCR Jbeta segments was used. The CDR3 region of rearranged TCR beta genes was amplified from genomic DNA by a multiplex PCR assay. The amplified TCR beta libraries were sequenced on the Illumina HiSeq System as 87-base-pair reads. The paper's processing steps were these. Across the 670 or so repertoires, a later analysis counted some 81 million unique TCR beta chains, 8.5 million to 12 million of which were shared by at least two donors. Raw reads were error-corrected and collapsed into unique sequences by a nearest-neighbor algorithm in which closely related sequences were merged to remove PCR and sequencing errors. V, D and J gene segments were assigned by aligning CDR3 sequences to IMGT reference sequences. Each retained sequence needed at least a six-nucleotide match to both a V gene segment and a J gene segment. A rearrangement was called productive if the CDR3 had no stop codons and remained in frame with V and J, and every other rearrangement was called non-productive. CDR3 was defined by IMGT convention, running from the second conserved V-encoded cysteine to the conserved J-encoded phenylalanine. In an earlier analysis of around 600 of the donors, sequences lacking an unambiguous match to a single V gene segment were excluded. An earlier analysis of under 750 of the donors called V segments functional above 56.7% productive rearrangements and segregating when the between-donor standard deviation exceeded 5%. A statistical classification framework was developed to diagnose cytomegalovirus status using the catalog of TCR beta chain sequences. V and J gene assignment, in a later analysis, came from comparing TCR nucleotide sequences with IMGT/GENE-DB human TR gene sequences. Using the TCRdist pipeline, a later analysis assigned CDR3 sequences along with most-parsimonious VDJ recombination scenarios. In a later analysis, each TCR beta chain was defined by its CDR3 amino acid sequence together with its V-gene family, and reads lacking a unique V-gene family were excluded. In a later analysis, a few hundred highly shared, low-generation-probability nucleotide sequences were removed to address suspected cross-contamination and a sequencing artifact. For each public chain, a later analysis derived a clonal expansion index from normalized ranks of inferred template counts within each repertoire. A later analysis computed generation probabilities with a VDJ recombination model fitted to out-of-frame rearrangements, and checked the results against IGoR. In a later analysis, hypergeometric tests were used to score TCR-TCR, TCR-HLA and TCR-CMV co-occurrence, with a repertoire-size bias correction applied to TCR pairs. In a later analysis, false discovery rates were estimated by permuting HLA or CMV assignments 20 times. In a later analysis, co-occurring TCRs were grouped using DBSCAN, with TCRdist sequence similarity added in when clustering inside HLA-allele-positive subsets. Repertoires with fewer than 30,000 or more than 120,000 public chains, plus five repertoires with anomalous nucleotide sharing, were excluded from co-occurrence clustering. TCRdb provides this immuneACCESS table in a form limited to in-frame rearrangements. Some clones are lacking; in checked studies, under half of them reflect an unresolved V gene, and why the rest are absent is not known. For V, J and clone size, that table is used; D and trimming come from the DNA. The table for this sample lists some 200,000 clones; 82% of them were counted only once. Roughly 0.098% of the sample lies in the top ten.

The CDR3 holds 17 amino acids from the cysteine to the phenylalanine. Solely the CDR3 DNA is kept, with 51 bases framed from the first base. CDR1 is given as MGHRA and CDR2 as YSYEKL, both from the germline V gene. Germline trimming amounts to 1 base on V and 4 bases on J, with 4 as the count of junction bases outside the gene matches. The cohort comprised several hundred healthy bone marrow donors. All cohort members were sampled while nominally healthy, although unrecorded immune exposures were likely present. The donor tested CMV seronegative and was one of the 352 seronegative cohort members. A peripheral blood sample was collected from each donor, and TCR beta sequencing was performed on peripheral blood mononuclear cells. Genomic DNA was extracted from the blood cell samples with the Qiagen DNeasy Blood Extraction Kit.

The sequenced sample consisted of PBMCs. The chain links TRBV4-1 with TRBJ2-3; TRBD2 fits 14 bases in the junction. This sequence originates from a boy between 2 and 10 years old in good health and CMV-seronegative. The CDR3 region has the sequence CASSQVVGLAGADTQYF. The DNA sequence is given as TGCGCCAGCAGCCAAGTTGTGGGACTAGCGGGGGCAGATACGCAGTATTTT.